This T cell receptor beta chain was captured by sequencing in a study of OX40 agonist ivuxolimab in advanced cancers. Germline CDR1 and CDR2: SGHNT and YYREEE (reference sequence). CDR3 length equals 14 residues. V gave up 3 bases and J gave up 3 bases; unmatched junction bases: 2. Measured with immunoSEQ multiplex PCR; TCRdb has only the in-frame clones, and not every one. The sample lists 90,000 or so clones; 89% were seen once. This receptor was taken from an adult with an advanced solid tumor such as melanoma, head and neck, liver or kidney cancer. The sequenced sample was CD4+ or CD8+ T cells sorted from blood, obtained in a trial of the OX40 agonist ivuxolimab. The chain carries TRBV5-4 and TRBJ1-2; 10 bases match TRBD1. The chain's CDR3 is CASSSDRGHYGYTF. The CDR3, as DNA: TGTGCCAGCAGCTCCGACAGGGGGCACTATGGCTACACCTTC.